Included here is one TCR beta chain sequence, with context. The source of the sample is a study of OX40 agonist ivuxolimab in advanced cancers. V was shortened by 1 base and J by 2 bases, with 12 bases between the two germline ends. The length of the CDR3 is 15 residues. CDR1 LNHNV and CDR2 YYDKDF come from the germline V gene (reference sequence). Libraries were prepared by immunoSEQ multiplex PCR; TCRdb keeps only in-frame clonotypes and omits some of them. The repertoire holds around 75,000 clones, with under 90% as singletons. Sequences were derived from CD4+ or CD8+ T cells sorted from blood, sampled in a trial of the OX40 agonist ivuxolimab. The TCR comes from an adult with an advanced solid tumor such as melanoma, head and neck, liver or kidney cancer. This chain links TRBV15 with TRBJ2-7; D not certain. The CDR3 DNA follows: TGTGCCACCAGCAGAGCCCCCAGTAGCACCTACGAGCAGTACTTC. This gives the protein CATSRAPSSTYEQYF.